Each of the 18 T cell receptor beta chains below was sequenced from the same sample in a study of blood T cell repertoires in COVID-19. Clones were read by immunoSEQ multiplex PCR, and TCRdb kept only the in-frame ones, dropping some. The repertoire includes some 140,000 clones, around 79% of them detected once, and less than 5% sits in the top ten. The sample taken for sequencing was peripheral blood. These receptors were obtained from a woman aged 65 to 85 with COVID-19, enrolled during active disease.

The chain recombines TRBV4-3 with TRBJ2-1; maybe TRBD1 (5 bases). Germline-derived CDR1 and CDR2 are LGHNA and YSLEER. V lost 0 bases, J lost 4 bases, and 13 bases lay in between. The CDR3 loop spans 16 amino acids. CDR3 protein: CASSQDGAGKYNEQFF. As DNA, the CDR3 is TGCGCCAGCAGCCAAGATGGGGCAGGGAAGTACAATGAGCAGTTCTTC.

The genes are TRBV7-3 and TRBJ2-3; no firm D call. CDR1 is SGHTA and CDR2 is FQGTGA in the germline V gene. The CDR3 is 15 amino acids. V lost 2 bases and J lost 6, with 15 bases in between. The CDR3 nucleotides are TGTGCCAGCAGCTTATACGGAGAGGCCGTGGATACGCAGTATTTT. Amino acids: CASSLYGEAVDTQYF.

The V and J genes are TRBV29-1 and TRBJ1-1; 10 positions agree with TRBD1. Germline V gene sequence: CDR1 SQVTM, CDR2 ANQGSEA. This CDR3 region has 13 residues. The J segment lost 3 bases and the V segment lost 5 bases, leaving 3 bases of the junction unmatched. The CDR3 sequence: CSVSGTGDTEAFF. The CDR3 DNA is TGCAGCGTTTCCGGGACAGGGGACACTGAAGCTTTCTTT. The full variable domain, rest sourced from reference TRBV29-1 and TRBJ1-1, is SAVISQKPSRDICQRGTSLTIQCQVDSQVTMMFWYRQQPGQSLTLIATANQGSEATYESGFVIDKFPISRPNLTFSTLTVSNMSPEDSSIYLCSVSGTGDTEAFFGQGTRLTVV.

V usage is TRBV6-5 and J usage is TRBJ1-2; D unresolved. The CDR3 length is 13 residues. CDR1 and CDR2 (germline): MNHEY, SVGAGI. V was cut by 8 bases and J by 4 bases, with 14 bases left in between. The CDR3 protein is CASLSAVVYGYTF. CDR3 sequence (DNA): TGTGCCAGCCTCTCGGCGGTCGTCTATGGCTACACCTTC.

J is TRBJ1-1 and V is TRBV18, with TRBD1 matching 7 bases. V trimming: 3 bases; J trimming: 4 bases; junction bases outside the gene matches: 11. This CDR3 contains 16 residues. Per germline, CDR1 KGHSH and CDR2 LQKENI. The CDR3 nucleotides read TGTGCCAGCTCACCCCAGGTACAGGGGATGGGCACTGAAGCTTTCTTT. Protein: CASSPQVQGMGTEAFF.

The J gene is TRBJ1-1, the V gene TRBV19; 9 nucleotides align to TRBD1. The junction had 9 bases not matched to a gene; V was cut back by 2 bases and J by 5 bases. The CDR3 has 16 amino acids. Germline V gene sequence: CDR1 LNHDA, CDR2 SQIVND (reference sequence). CDR3 bases: TGTGCCAGTAGTATAAGGTTGACAGGGGGAGTTACTGAAGCTTTCTTT. Amino acid sequence: CASSIRLTGGVTEAFF.

The chain is built from TRBV6-5 and TRBJ1-2, with a weak D call TRBD1 (5 bases). The CDR3 is 14 residues long. The V and J ends lost 2 bases and 4 bases respectively, with 11 bases between them. Germline lookup yields CDR1 MNHEY and CDR2 SVGAGI. CDR3 DNA: TGTGCCAGCAGTTACGGAGGGGATCCCTATGGCTACACCTTC. Encoded protein: CASSYGGDPYGYTF.

A note on this clone: Distinct nucleotide sequences in the sample also encode this CDR3. The DNA for the CDR3 is TGTGCCATCAGTGGCAGGGACTACGAGCAGTACTTC. Translated, it gives CAISGRDYEQYF. The genes are TRBV10-3 and TRBJ2-7; possibly TRBD1 for D (5 bases). V lost 4 bases to trimming and J lost 3 bases, with 7 bases between them. Germline V CDR1 and CDR2: ENHRY, SYGVKD. This CDR3 has 12 amino acids.

The chain recombines TRBV2 with TRBJ1-3; D unclear. Germline assignment: CDR1 SNHLY and CDR2 FYNNEI. CDR3 length equals 14 residues. Trimming removed 7 bases from V and 0 bases from J, with 10 bases in between. The CDR3 is CASTPGFSGNTIYF. The CDR3 region has the DNA TGTGCCAGCACTCCGGGGTTCTCTGGAAACACCATATATTTT.

This clone was detected only a few times. The genes are TRBV19 and TRBJ1-1; D possibly corresponds to TRBD1 (6 bases). V lost 8 bases, J lost 5 bases, and 9 bases lay in between. This CDR3 is built from 11 residues. The germline V gene has CDR1 LNHDA and CDR2 SQIVND (reference sequence). Here the CDR3 reads CASLRGTEAFF. In nucleotides, the CDR3 is TGTGCCAGTTTAAGGGGGACTGAAGCTTTCTTT.

This clone was counted only a few times. The rearrangement uses TRBV9 and TRBJ2-1, with 7 nucleotides matching TRBD2. The V and J ends lost 0 bases and 8 bases, in that order; junction bases with no gene match: 8. The germline V gene encodes CDR1 SGDLS and CDR2 YYNGEE. This CDR3 is built from 15 residues. The CDR3, as DNA: TGTGCCAGCAGCGTAGATGTGACTAGCTGGGATGAGCAGTTCTTC. It yields the protein CASSVDVTSWDEQFF.

Written as DNA, the CDR3 is TGTGCCAGCAGCTTATCTCAGGGGGCTGCCCTCTACAATGAGCAGTTCTTC. Amino acids: CASSLSQGAALYNEQFF. This chain links TRBV9 with TRBJ2-1, with TRBD1 matching 8 bases. Germline CDR1 SGDLS, CDR2 YYNGEE. V lost 4 bases, J lost 3 bases, and 12 bases stayed unmatched. The CDR3 spans 17 residues.

This sequence joins TRBV5-6 and TRBJ1-1; 9 bases are a match to TRBD1. Germline V gives CDR1 SGHDT, CDR2 YYEEEE. V was pared by 4 bases and J by 1 base, with 5 bases of the junction left unmatched. This CDR3 has 15 residues. CDR3 nucleotides: TGTGCCAGCAGCCGAACAGGGGGCCCGAACACTGAAGCTTTCTTT. It is translated as CASSRTGGPNTEAFF.

This clone was seen once. The chain has TRBV4-1 and TRBJ1-1, with D hard to call. The CDR3 sequence is 14 residues long. Germline CDR1 and CDR2: MGHRA and YSYEKL. Trimming took off 0 bases at V and 1 base at J, with 6 bases between the two ends. For the CDR3, the DNA is TGCGCCAGCAGCCAAGAATACAAGAACACTGAAGCTTTCTTT. Translating it yields CASSQEYKNTEAFF.

The chain uses TRBV9 and TRBJ2-6; D unclear. Germline V gene data show CDR1 as SGDLS and CDR2 as YYNGEE. The CDR3 runs 15 residues. V lost 0 bases and J lost 1, with 5 bases in between. The CDR3 nucleotides read TGTGCCAGCAGCGTAGCGGTTTCTGGGGCCAACGTCCTGACTTTC. The encoded protein is CASSVAVSGANVLTF.

J is TRBJ2-3 and V is TRBV9, with no clear D. The CDR3 consists of 12 residues. Per the germline V gene, CDR1 is SGDLS and CDR2 is YYNGEE. V was trimmed by 4 bases and J by 6 bases, leaving 9 bases between them. CDR3: CASSFREDTQYF. In DNA form, the CDR3 reads TGTGCCAGCAGCTTCCGCGAGGATACGCAGTATTTT.

The chain combines TRBV4-1 with TRBJ1-4; D is undetermined. The CDR3 is 20 amino acids. The ends were cut back, 3 bases at V and 4 bases at J, with 27 bases in the middle. Germline CDR1 is MGHRA and CDR2 is YSYEKL. CDR3 DNA: TGCGCCAGCAGCCAGATCCGAACCGGGTCCGGATTTGGAGTTAATGAAAAACTGTTTTTT. It specifies CASSQIRTGSGFGVNEKLFF.

The chain couples TRBV29-1 to TRBJ2-7; 8 positions match TRBD1. The V gene end was trimmed by 6 bases and the J gene end by 1 base; junction bases not matched to a gene: 8. This CDR3 contains 14 residues. The germline CDR1 and CDR2 sequences are SQVTM and ANQGSEA. The CDR3 region has the DNA TGCAGCGTGCGTTACCGGACAGGGTCCTACGAGCAGTACTTC. Translating gives CSVRYRTGSYEQYF.